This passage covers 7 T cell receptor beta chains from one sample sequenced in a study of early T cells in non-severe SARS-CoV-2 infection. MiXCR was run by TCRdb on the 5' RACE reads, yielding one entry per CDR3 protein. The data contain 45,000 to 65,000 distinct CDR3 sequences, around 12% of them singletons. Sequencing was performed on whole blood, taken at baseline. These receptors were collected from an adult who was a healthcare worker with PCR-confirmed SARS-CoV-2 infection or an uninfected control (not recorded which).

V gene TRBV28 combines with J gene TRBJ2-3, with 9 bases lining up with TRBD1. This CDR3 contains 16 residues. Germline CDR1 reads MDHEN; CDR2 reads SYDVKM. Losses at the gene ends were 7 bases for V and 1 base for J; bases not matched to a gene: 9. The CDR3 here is CASKGQGAGRTDTQYF. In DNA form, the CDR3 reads TGTGCCAGCAAGGGACAGGGAGCGGGGCGCACAGATACGCAGTATTTT. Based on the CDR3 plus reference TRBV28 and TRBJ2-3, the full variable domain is DVKVTQSSRYLVKRTGEKVFLECVQDMDHENMFWYRQDPGLGLRLIYFSYDVKMKEKGDIPEGYSVSREKKERFSLILESASTNQTSMYLCASKGQGAGRTDTQYFGPGTRLTVL.

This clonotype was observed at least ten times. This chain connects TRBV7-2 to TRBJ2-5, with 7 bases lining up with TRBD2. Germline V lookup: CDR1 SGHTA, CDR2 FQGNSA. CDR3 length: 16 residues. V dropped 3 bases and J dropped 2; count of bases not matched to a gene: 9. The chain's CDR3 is CASSLDRGRFQETQYF. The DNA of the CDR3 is TGTGCCAGCAGCTTGGATCGCGGGAGATTTCAAGAGACCCAGTACTTC.

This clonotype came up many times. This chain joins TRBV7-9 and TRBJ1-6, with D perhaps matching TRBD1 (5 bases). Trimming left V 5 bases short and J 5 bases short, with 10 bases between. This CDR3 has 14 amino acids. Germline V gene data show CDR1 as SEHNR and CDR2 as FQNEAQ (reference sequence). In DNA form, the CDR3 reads TGTGCCAGCAGCACCGTGGGGCATAATTCACCCCTCCACTTT. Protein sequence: CASSTVGHNSPLHF.

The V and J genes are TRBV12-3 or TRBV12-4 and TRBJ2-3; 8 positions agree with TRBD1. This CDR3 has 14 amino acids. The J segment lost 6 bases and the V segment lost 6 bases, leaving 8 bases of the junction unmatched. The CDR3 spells CASSSRGRDDTQYF. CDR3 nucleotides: TGTGCCAGCAGCTCCAGGGGGCGCGACGATACGCAGTATTTT.

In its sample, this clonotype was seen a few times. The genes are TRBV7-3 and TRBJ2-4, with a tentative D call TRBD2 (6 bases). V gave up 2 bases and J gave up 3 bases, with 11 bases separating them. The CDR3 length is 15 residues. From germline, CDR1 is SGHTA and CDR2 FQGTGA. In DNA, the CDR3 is TGTGCCAGCAGCTTAGGAGGACTAAACAAAAACATTCAGTACTTC. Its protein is CASSLGGLNKNIQYF.

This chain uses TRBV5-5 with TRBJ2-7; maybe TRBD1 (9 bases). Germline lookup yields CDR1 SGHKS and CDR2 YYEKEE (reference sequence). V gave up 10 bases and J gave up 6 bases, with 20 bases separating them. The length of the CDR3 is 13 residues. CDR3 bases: TGTGCCCTTAGCGGGACAGGGCAGGGCGAGCAGTACTTC. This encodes CALSGTGQGEQYF. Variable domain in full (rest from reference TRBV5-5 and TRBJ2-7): DAGVTQSPTHLIKTRGQQVTLRCSPISGHKSVSWYQQVLGQGPQFIFQYYEKEERGRGNFPDRFSARQFPNYSSELNVNALLLGDSALYLCALSGTGQGEQYFGPGTRLTVT.

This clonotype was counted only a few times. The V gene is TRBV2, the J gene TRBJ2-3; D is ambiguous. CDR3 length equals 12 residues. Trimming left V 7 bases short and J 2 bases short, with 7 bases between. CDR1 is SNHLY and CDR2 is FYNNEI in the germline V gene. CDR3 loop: CASTGYTDTQYF. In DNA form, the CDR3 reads TGTGCCAGCACCGGTTACACAGATACGCAGTATTTT.